Listed below are T cell receptor beta chains from one sample, sequenced in a study of blood T cell repertoires in COVID-19. Method: immunoSEQ multiplex PCR; TCRdb's copy keeps in-frame clones and lacks some. The sample lists 120,000 or so clones, around 80% occurring once. Sequenced material: peripheral blood. The receptors shown here come from a man aged 65 to 79 with acute or convalescent COVID-19. The CDR3 runs from the conserved cysteine through the conserved F or W. Fields, in order: J gene, clone size, V gene, D gene, CDR3 protein, CDR3 DNA. D genes are given only for firm matches. Not every row has a clone size; where given, it reads once, few, many or a size class.

j_call: TRBJ1-6; clone_size: -; v_call: TRBV11-2; d_call: -; cdr3_aa: CASSLRSSYNSPLHF; cdr3_nt: TGTGCCAGCAGCTTAAGGAGCTCCTATAATTCACCCCTCCACTTT
j_call: TRBJ1-5; clone_size: -; v_call: TRBV9; d_call: -; cdr3_aa: CASSVGGVGNQPQHF; cdr3_nt: TGTGCCAGCAGCGTAGGGGGCGTAGGCAATCAGCCCCAGCATTTT
j_call: TRBJ2-5; clone_size: -; v_call: TRBV9; d_call: -; cdr3_aa: CASSAHPGYQETQYF; cdr3_nt: TGTGCCAGCAGCGCCCACCCAGGGTACCAAGAGACCCAGTACTTC
j_call: TRBJ2-3; clone_size: -; v_call: TRBV4-2; d_call: TRBD2; cdr3_aa: CASSQEGAGGTDTQYF; cdr3_nt: TGTGCCAGCAGCCAAGAGGGAGCGGGGGGCACAGATACGCAGTATTTT
j_call: TRBJ1-6; clone_size: -; v_call: TRBV27; d_call: -; cdr3_aa: CASRGGLYFGDNSPLHF; cdr3_nt: TGTGCCAGCAGGGGGGGTCTTTACTTCGGTGATAATTCACCCCTCCACTTT
j_call: TRBJ1-5; clone_size: -; v_call: TRBV7-6; d_call: TRBD1; cdr3_aa: CASSLLQGGNQPQHF; cdr3_nt: TGTGCCAGCAGCTTACTACAGGGGGGGAATCAGCCCCAGCATTTT
j_call: TRBJ1-5; clone_size: once; v_call: TRBV4-1; d_call: TRBD1; cdr3_aa: CASSQEDRVDQPQHF; cdr3_nt: TGCGCCAGCAGCCAAGAGGACAGGGTCGATCAGCCCCAGCATTTT
j_call: TRBJ2-1; clone_size: -; v_call: TRBV2; d_call: -; cdr3_aa: CASIQFGLGGTYNEQFF; cdr3_nt: TGTGCCAGCATCCAATTCGGGTTGGGGGGTACCTACAATGAGCAGTTCTTC
j_call: TRBJ1-5; clone_size: -; v_call: TRBV21-1; d_call: -; cdr3_aa: CASSKPGWGHLSNQPQHF; cdr3_nt: TGTGCCAGCAGCAAACCCGGGTGGGGGCACCTTAGCAATCAGCCCCAGCATTTT
j_call: TRBJ2-3; clone_size: -; v_call: TRBV6-5; d_call: TRBD2; cdr3_aa: CASSYHSGGTDTQYF; cdr3_nt: TGTGCCAGCAGTTACCACAGCGGGGGCACAGATACGCAGTATTTT
j_call: TRBJ2-2; clone_size: -; v_call: TRBV6-5; d_call: TRBD1; cdr3_aa: CASRAGTGETGELFF; cdr3_nt: TGTGCCAGCAGAGCCGGGACAGGGGAGACCGGGGAGCTGTTTTTT
j_call: TRBJ1-3; clone_size: -; v_call: TRBV5-4; d_call: -; cdr3_aa: CASSSEPVHSGNTIYF; cdr3_nt: TGTGCCAGCTCCTCGGAGCCTGTACACTCTGGAAACACCATATATTTT
j_call: TRBJ2-3; clone_size: -; v_call: TRBV21-1; d_call: -; cdr3_aa: CASSETDNSTDTQYF; cdr3_nt: TGTGCCAGCAGCGAGACAGATAATAGCACAGATACGCAGTATTTT
j_call: TRBJ2-2; clone_size: -; v_call: TRBV11-2; d_call: -; cdr3_aa: CASFLGGYGGELFF; cdr3_nt: TGTGCCAGCTTCCTTGGAGGGTACGGCGGGGAGCTGTTTTTT
j_call: TRBJ1-6; clone_size: -; v_call: TRBV18; d_call: TRBD1; cdr3_aa: CASQRTGESPLHF; cdr3_nt: TGTGCCAGCCAAAGGACAGGGGAATCACCCCTCCACTTT
j_call: TRBJ1-4; clone_size: -; v_call: TRBV7-6; d_call: -; cdr3_aa: CASSSQLTRKREKLFF; cdr3_nt: TGTGCCAGCAGTTCCCAACTTACAAGAAAGCGGGAAAAACTGTTTTTT
j_call: TRBJ2-1; clone_size: -; v_call: TRBV7-2; d_call: TRBD2; cdr3_aa: CASSPQLSGAHNEQFF; cdr3_nt: TGTGCCAGCAGCCCCCAGCTTAGCGGGGCCCACAATGAGCAGTTCTTC
j_call: TRBJ2-3; clone_size: -; v_call: TRBV7-8; d_call: -; cdr3_aa: CASSLGRGTRWGTDTQYF; cdr3_nt: TGTGCCAGCAGCTTAGGCCGCGGGACGAGATGGGGCACAGATACGCAGTATTTT
j_call: TRBJ2-2; clone_size: few; v_call: TRBV7-6; d_call: -; cdr3_aa: CASSPRQATNTGELFF; cdr3_nt: TGTGCCAGCAGCCCCCGACAGGCCACGAACACCGGGGAGCTGTTTTTT
j_call: TRBJ2-1; clone_size: -; v_call: TRBV12-3/TRBV12-4; d_call: -; cdr3_aa: CASSLRGTNEQFF; cdr3_nt: TGTGCCAGCAGTTTAAGGGGGACCAATGAGCAGTTCTTC
j_call: TRBJ2-5; clone_size: once; v_call: TRBV7-8; d_call: TRBD1; cdr3_aa: CASSSDRGQETQYF; cdr3_nt: TGTGCCAGCAGCTCGGACAGGGGACAAGAGACCCAGTACTTC
j_call: TRBJ2-3; clone_size: once; v_call: TRBV5-6; d_call: -; cdr3_aa: CASSSSGEFGGTQYF; cdr3_nt: TGTGCCAGCAGCTCCTCAGGGGAGTTCGGCGGTACGCAGTATTTT
j_call: TRBJ2-6; clone_size: -; v_call: TRBV18; d_call: -; cdr3_aa: CASSLPSRRSGANVLTF; cdr3_nt: TGTGCCAGCTCACTACCATCGAGGAGGTCTGGGGCCAACGTCCTGACTTTC
j_call: TRBJ2-1; clone_size: -; v_call: TRBV6-2/TRBV6-3; d_call: -; cdr3_aa: CASSETRALNNEQFF; cdr3_nt: TGTGCCAGCAGTGAGACACGTGCGTTAAACAATGAGCAGTTCTTC
j_call: TRBJ2-2; clone_size: -; v_call: TRBV7-9; d_call: TRBD1; cdr3_aa: CASSSSTRQGKGTGELFF; cdr3_nt: TGTGCCAGCAGCTCCAGTACCCGACAGGGAAAGGGCACCGGGGAGCTGTTTTTT
j_call: TRBJ1-5; clone_size: -; v_call: TRBV6-5; d_call: TRBD1; cdr3_aa: CASRGQGVSQPQHF; cdr3_nt: TGTGCCAGCAGGGGACAGGGCGTTTCTCAGCCCCAGCATTTT
j_call: TRBJ2-5; clone_size: -; v_call: TRBV7-2; d_call: TRBD2; cdr3_aa: CASSARLAETQYF; cdr3_nt: TGTGCCAGCAGCGCCCGACTAGCGGAGACCCAGTACTTC
j_call: TRBJ2-7; clone_size: -; v_call: TRBV18; d_call: TRBD1; cdr3_aa: CASSRRGLEQYF; cdr3_nt: TGTGCCAGCTCTCGAAGGGGGCTTGAGCAGTACTTC
j_call: TRBJ2-2; clone_size: -; v_call: TRBV5-4; d_call: -; cdr3_aa: CASRSDTIGTGELFF; cdr3_nt: TGTGCCAGCAGATCAGACACAATAGGCACCGGGGAGCTGTTTTTT
j_call: TRBJ1-4; clone_size: -; v_call: TRBV4-1; d_call: TRBD1; cdr3_aa: CASSQAGTGNEKLFF; cdr3_nt: TGCGCCAGCAGCCAGGCCGGGACAGGGAATGAAAAACTGTTTTTT
j_call: TRBJ1-3; clone_size: once; v_call: TRBV7-2; d_call: -; cdr3_aa: CASSTVSRRGGNTIYF; cdr3_nt: TGTGCCAGCAGCACAGTGTCCAGGAGAGGGGGAAACACCATATATTTT
j_call: TRBJ2-1; clone_size: -; v_call: TRBV5-1; d_call: TRBD2; cdr3_aa: CASSHGTSGVNEQFF; cdr3_nt: TGCGCCAGCAGCCACGGGACTAGCGGGGTGAATGAGCAGTTCTTC
j_call: TRBJ2-5; clone_size: -; v_call: TRBV28; d_call: -; cdr3_aa: CASRAPEGDQETQYF; cdr3_nt: TGTGCCAGCAGGGCACCTGAGGGGGACCAAGAGACCCAGTACTTC
j_call: TRBJ2-1; clone_size: -; v_call: TRBV5-1; d_call: TRBD2; cdr3_aa: CASSSGGYNEQFF; cdr3_nt: TGCGCCAGCAGTAGCGGGGGGTACAATGAGCAGTTCTTC
j_call: TRBJ1-4; clone_size: -; v_call: TRBV11-2; d_call: TRBD1; cdr3_aa: CASSNLGGRGGEKLFF; cdr3_nt: TGTGCCAGCAGCAACCTAGGGGGCAGGGGCGGAGAAAAACTGTTTTTT
j_call: TRBJ2-2; clone_size: once; v_call: TRBV19; d_call: -; cdr3_aa: CASKGGQTRTTGELFF; cdr3_nt: TGTGCCTCGAAGGGGGGACAGACAAGAACCACCGGGGAGCTGTTTTTT
j_call: TRBJ2-7; clone_size: -; v_call: TRBV15; d_call: TRBD1; cdr3_aa: CATSGPGQGYEQYF; cdr3_nt: TGTGCCACCAGCGGCCCGGGACAGGGGTACGAGCAGTACTTC
j_call: TRBJ1-4; clone_size: -; v_call: TRBV2; d_call: TRBD1; cdr3_aa: CASSTGTGGATNEKLFF; cdr3_nt: TGTGCCAGCAGTACCGGGACAGGGGGGGCAACTAATGAAAAACTGTTTTTT
j_call: TRBJ2-5; clone_size: -; v_call: TRBV6-5; d_call: TRBD2; cdr3_aa: CASSFGTSETQYF; cdr3_nt: TGTGCCAGCAGTTTCGGGACTAGCGAGACCCAGTACTTC
j_call: TRBJ1-5; clone_size: -; v_call: TRBV7-9; d_call: -; cdr3_aa: CASSLGSVSNQPQHF; cdr3_nt: TGTGCCAGCAGCTTAGGGTCGGTTAGCAATCAGCCCCAGCATTTT
j_call: TRBJ2-5; clone_size: -; v_call: TRBV11-3; d_call: TRBD1; cdr3_aa: CASSSRQGGTQYF; cdr3_nt: TGTGCCAGCAGCTCTAGACAGGGGGGGACCCAGTACTTC
j_call: TRBJ2-1; clone_size: once; v_call: TRBV7-8; d_call: TRBD2; cdr3_aa: CASSLGSGGSREQFF; cdr3_nt: TGTGCCAGCAGCTTAGGGAGCGGGGGGTCACGTGAGCAGTTCTTC
j_call: TRBJ1-1; clone_size: -; v_call: TRBV11-2; d_call: -; cdr3_aa: CASSSTVNTEAFF; cdr3_nt: TGTGCCAGCAGCTCCACAGTGAACACTGAAGCTTTCTTT
j_call: TRBJ1-1; clone_size: -; v_call: TRBV25-1; d_call: -; cdr3_aa: CASTEGHTEAFF; cdr3_nt: TGTGCCAGCACGGAGGGCCACACTGAAGCTTTCTTT
j_call: TRBJ2-4; clone_size: few; v_call: TRBV28; d_call: TRBD1; cdr3_aa: CASSIGTEQYF; cdr3_nt: TGTGCCAGCAGTATCGGGACAGAACAGTACTTC
j_call: TRBJ1-2; clone_size: few; v_call: TRBV7-9; d_call: -; cdr3_aa: CASSPGHSRDGYGYTF; cdr3_nt: TGTGCCAGCAGCCCCGGACATTCGCGGGACGGCTATGGCTACACCTTC
j_call: TRBJ1-3; clone_size: -; v_call: TRBV5-4; d_call: -; cdr3_aa: CASSSDAGASGNTIYF; cdr3_nt: TGTGCCAGCAGCTCAGATGCGGGGGCGTCCGGAAACACCATATATTTT